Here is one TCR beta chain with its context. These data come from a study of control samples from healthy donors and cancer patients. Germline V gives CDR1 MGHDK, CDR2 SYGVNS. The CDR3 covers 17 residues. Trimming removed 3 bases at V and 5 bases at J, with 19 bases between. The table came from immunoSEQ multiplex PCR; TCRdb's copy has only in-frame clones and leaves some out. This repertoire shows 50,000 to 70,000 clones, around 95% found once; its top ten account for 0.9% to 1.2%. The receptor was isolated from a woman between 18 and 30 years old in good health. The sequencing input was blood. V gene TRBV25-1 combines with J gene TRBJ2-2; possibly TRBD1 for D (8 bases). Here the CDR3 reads CASSDQGAGRGTGELFF. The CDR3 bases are TGTGCCAGCAGTGACCAGGGGGCAGGGAGGGGGACCGGGGAGCTGTTTTTT.